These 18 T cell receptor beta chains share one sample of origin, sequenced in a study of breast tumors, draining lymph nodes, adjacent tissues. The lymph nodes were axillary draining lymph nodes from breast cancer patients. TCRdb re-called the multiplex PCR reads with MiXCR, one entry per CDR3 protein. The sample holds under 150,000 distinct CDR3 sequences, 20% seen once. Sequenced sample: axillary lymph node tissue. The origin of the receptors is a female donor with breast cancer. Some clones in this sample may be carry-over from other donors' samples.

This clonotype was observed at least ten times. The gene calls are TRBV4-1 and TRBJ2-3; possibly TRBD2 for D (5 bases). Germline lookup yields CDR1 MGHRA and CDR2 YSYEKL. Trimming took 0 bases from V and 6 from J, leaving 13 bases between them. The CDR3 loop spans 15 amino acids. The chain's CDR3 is CASSQDSLVADTQYF. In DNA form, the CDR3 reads TGCGCCAGCAGCCAAGACTCTTTAGTAGCGGATACGCAGTATTTT.

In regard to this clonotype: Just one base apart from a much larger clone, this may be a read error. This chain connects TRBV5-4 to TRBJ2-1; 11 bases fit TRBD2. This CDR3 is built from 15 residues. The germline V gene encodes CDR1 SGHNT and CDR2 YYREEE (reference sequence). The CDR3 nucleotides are TGTGCCAGCAGGACTAGCGGGGAAACGGGGAATGGGCAGTTCTTC. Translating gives CASRTSGETGNGQFF.

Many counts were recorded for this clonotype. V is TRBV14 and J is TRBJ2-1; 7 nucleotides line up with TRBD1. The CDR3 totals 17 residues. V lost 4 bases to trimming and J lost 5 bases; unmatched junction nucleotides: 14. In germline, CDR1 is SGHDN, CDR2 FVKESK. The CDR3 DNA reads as TGTGCCAGCAGCCGTCTACAGGGGCAAGGGGGTAACAATGAGCAGTTCTTC. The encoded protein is CASSRLQGQGGNNEQFF. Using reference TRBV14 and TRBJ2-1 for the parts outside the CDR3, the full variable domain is EAGVTQFPSHSVIEKGQTVTLRCDPISGHDNLYWYRRVMGKEIKFLLHFVKESKQDESGMPNNRFLAERTGGTYSTLKVQPAELEDSGVYFCASSRLQGQGGNNEQFFGPGTRLTVL.

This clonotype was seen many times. CDR3 sequence reads: CSALRRGRGGNTIYF. The CDR3 bases are TGCAGTGCTCTACGCCGGGGGCGAGGTGGAAACACCATATATTTT. The rearrangement joins TRBV20-1 to TRBJ1-3; tentatively, D is TRBD1 (6 bases). Germline V gives CDR1 DFQATT, CDR2 SNEGSKA (reference sequence). The CDR3 is 15 amino acids. V was pared by 5 bases and J by 3 bases, with 17 bases between.

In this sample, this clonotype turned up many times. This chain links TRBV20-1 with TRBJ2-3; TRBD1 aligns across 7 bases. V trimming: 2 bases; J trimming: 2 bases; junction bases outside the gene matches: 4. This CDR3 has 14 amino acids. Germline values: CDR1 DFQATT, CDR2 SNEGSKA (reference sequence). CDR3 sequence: CSARMRGLTDTQYF. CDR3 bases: TGCAGTGCTAGAATGAGGGGGCTCACAGATACGCAGTATTTT.

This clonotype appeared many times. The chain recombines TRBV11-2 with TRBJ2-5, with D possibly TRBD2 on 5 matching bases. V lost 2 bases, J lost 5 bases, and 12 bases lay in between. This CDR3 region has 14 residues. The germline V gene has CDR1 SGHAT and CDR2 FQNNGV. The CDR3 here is CASSLSSRIETQYF. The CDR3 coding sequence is TGTGCCAGCAGCTTATCTAGCAGGATCGAGACCCAGTACTTC.

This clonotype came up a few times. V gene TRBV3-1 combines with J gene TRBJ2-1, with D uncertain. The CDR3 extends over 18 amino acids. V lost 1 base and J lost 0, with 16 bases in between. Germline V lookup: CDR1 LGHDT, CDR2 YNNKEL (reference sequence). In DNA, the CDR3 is TGTGCCAGCAGCCAAGTCTTTCAGTTTACCTTCTCCTACAATGAGCAGTTCTTC. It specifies CASSQVFQFTFSYNEQFF.

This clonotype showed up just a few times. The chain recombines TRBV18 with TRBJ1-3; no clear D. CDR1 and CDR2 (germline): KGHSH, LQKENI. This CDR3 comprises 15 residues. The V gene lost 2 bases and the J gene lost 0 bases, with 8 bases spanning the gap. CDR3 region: CASSPGLRSGNTIYF. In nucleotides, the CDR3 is TGTGCCAGCTCACCAGGACTGCGCTCTGGAAACACCATATATTTT. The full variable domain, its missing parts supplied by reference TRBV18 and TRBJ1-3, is NAGVMQNPRHLVRRRGQEARLRCSPMKGHSHVYWYRQLPEEGLKFMVYLQKENIIDESGMPKERFSAEFPKEGPSILRIQQVVRGDSAAYFCASSPGLRSGNTIYFGEGSWLTVV.

For the CDR3, the DNA is TGTGCCAGCCACACTCGGGACTACCTACAAGAGACCCAGTACTTC. This codes for CASHTRDYLQETQYF. The chain is built from TRBV5-6 and TRBJ2-5, with TRBD2 identical over 7 bases. This CDR3 is 15 amino acids long. V lost 7 bases, J lost 2 bases, and 11 bases stayed unmatched. Per germline, CDR1 SGHDT and CDR2 YYEEEE.

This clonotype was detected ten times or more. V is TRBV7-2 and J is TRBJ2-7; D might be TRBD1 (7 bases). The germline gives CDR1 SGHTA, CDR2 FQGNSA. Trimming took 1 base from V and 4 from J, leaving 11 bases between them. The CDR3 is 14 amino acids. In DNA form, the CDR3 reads TGTGCCAGCAGCTTAGGACCAGGGGGGTACGAGCAGTACTTC. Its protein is CASSLGPGGYEQYF.

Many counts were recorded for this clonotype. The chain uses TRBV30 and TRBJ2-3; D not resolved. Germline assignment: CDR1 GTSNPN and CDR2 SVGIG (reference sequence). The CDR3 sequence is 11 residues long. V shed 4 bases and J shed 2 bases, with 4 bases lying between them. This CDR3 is CAWTVTDTQYF. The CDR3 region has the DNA TGTGCCTGGACGGTCACAGATACGCAGTATTTT.

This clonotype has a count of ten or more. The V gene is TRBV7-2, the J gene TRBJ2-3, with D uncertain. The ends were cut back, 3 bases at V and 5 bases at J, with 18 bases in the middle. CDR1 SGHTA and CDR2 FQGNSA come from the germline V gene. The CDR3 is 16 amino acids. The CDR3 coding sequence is TGTGCCAGCAGCTTTACCGACACTCCTCGAGGAGATACGCAGTATTTT. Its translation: CASSFTDTPRGDTQYF.

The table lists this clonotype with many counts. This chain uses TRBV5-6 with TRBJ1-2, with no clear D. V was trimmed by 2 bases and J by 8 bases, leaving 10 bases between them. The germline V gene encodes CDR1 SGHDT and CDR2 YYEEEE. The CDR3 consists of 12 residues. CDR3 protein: CASSFVYGGYTF. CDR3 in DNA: TGTGCCAGCAGCTTTGTATATGGCGGCTACACCTTC.

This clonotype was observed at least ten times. CDR3 sequence: CASSWARSEQYF. DNA for the CDR3: TGTGCCAGCAGTTGGGCCCGCTCCGAGCAGTACTTC. The chain combines TRBV2 with TRBJ2-7; no definite D call. There are 12 residues in the CDR3. Germline loops: CDR1 SNHLY, CDR2 FYNNEI. Deletions cut 5 bases from V and 6 bases from J, with 11 bases between.

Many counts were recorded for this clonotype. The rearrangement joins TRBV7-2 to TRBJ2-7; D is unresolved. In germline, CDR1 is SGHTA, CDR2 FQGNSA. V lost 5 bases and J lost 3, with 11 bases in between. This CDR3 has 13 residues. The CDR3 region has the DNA TGTGCCAGCAGCCCCAGGACCCTCTACGAGCAGTACTTC. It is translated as CASSPRTLYEQYF.

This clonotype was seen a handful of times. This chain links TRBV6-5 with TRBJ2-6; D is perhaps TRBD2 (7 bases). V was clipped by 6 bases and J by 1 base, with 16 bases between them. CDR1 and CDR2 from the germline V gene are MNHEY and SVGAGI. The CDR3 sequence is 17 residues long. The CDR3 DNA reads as TGTGCCAGCAGCCGGAGGGGGGGCTTATCTGGGGCCAACGTCCTGACTTTC. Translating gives CASSRRGGLSGANVLTF.

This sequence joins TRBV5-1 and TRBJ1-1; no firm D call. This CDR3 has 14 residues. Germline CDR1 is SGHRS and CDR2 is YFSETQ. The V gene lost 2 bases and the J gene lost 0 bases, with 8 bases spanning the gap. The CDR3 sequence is CASSFNLMNTEAFF. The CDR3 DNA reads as TGCGCCAGCAGCTTCAATCTTATGAACACTGAAGCTTTCTTT. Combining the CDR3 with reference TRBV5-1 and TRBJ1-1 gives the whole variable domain KAGVTQTPRYLIKTRGQQVTLSCSPISGHRSVSWYQQTPGQGLQFLFEYFSETQRNKGNFPGRFSGRQFSNSRSEMNVSTLELGDSALYLCASSFNLMNTEAFFGQGTRLTVV.

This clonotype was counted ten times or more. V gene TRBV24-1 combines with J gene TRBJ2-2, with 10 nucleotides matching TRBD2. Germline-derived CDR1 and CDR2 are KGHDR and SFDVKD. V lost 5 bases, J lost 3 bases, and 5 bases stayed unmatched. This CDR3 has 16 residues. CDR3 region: CATSGAGGPYTGELFF. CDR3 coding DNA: TGTGCCACCAGTGGAGCGGGGGGGCCCTACACCGGGGAGCTGTTTTTT.